A single sample gave rise to the 14 T cell receptor beta chains below, sequenced in a study of cytomegalovirus exposure and HLA in healthy donors. A multiplex PCR was run with 60 Vbeta primers and 13 Jbeta primers. Data came from immunoSEQ multiplex PCR; TCRdb stores just in-frame clones and leaves some out. The sample consists of 150,000 to 200,000 clones, roughly four fifths of them appearing once. Sequencing was carried out using PBMCs. The source of these receptors is a man aged 18 to 29 in good health and CMV-seronegative.

CDR3 region: CASSQGQGGLYTQYF. The CDR3 nucleotides are TGTGCCAGCAGCCAAGGACAGGGAGGTCTATATACGCAGTATTTT. V usage is TRBV25-1 and J usage is TRBJ2-3, with 8 bases that match TRBD1. V lost 6 bases and J lost 7; bases outside the gene matches: 12. This CDR3 region has 15 residues. Germline assignment: CDR1 MGHDK and CDR2 SYGVNS.

The chain combines TRBV25-1 with TRBJ2-5, with unresolved D. The CDR3 runs to 13 residues. V gave up 3 bases and J gave up 5 bases, with 10 bases separating them. Looked up from germline, CDR1 is MGHDK and CDR2 is SYGVNS. In DNA, the CDR3 is TGTGCCAGCAGTGATACCCTATTTGAGACCCAGTACTTC. Its protein is CASSDTLFETQYF.

The chain is built from TRBV7-2 and TRBJ2-4, with 8 positions matching TRBD2. The CDR3 runs 14 residues. Looked up from germline, CDR1 is SGHTA and CDR2 is FQGNSA. V shed 5 bases, J shed 7 bases, and the junction held 7 bases outside the gene matches. The DNA for the CDR3 is TGTGCCAGCAGCCCGCCGGGACTAGAGAACATTCAGTACTTC. This translates into CASSPPGLENIQYF. The full variable domain, with the rest looked up from reference TRBV7-2 and TRBJ2-4, is GAGVSQSPSNKVTEKGKDVELRCDPISGHTALYWYRQSLGQGLEFLIYFQGNSAPDKSGLPSDRFSAERTGGSVSTLTIQRTQQEDSAVYLCASSPPGLENIQYFGAGTRLSVL.

This clone came up a few times. The rearrangement uses TRBV9 and TRBJ1-2; maybe TRBD1 (6 bases). This CDR3 is 14 amino acids long. The germline CDR1 and CDR2 sequences are SGDLS and YYNGEE. Trimming left V 0 bases short and J 5 bases short, with 11 bases between. The CDR3 nucleotides are TGTGCCAGCAGCGTAGAAGGGACACTTTATGGCTACACCTTC. Protein product: CASSVEGTLYGYTF.

The chain combines TRBV9 with TRBJ1-3, with D possibly TRBD1 on 6 matching bases. Germline CDR1 is SGDLS and CDR2 is YYNGEE. The CDR3 sequence is 18 residues long. V lost 4 bases, J lost 0 bases, and 20 bases lay in between. CDR3 loop: CASSLATGTLSSGNTIYF. The CDR3 DNA sequence: TGTGCCAGCAGCTTGGCCACCGGGACACTGAGCTCTGGAAACACCATATATTTT.

This clone was found once. The chain uses TRBV4-1 and TRBJ1-4; no firm D call. Trimming cost V 0 bases and J 6 bases, with 14 bases left between them. The CDR3 is made up of 16 amino acids. Germline loops: CDR1 MGHRA, CDR2 YSYEKL. The CDR3 is CASSQEVGRWDEKLFF. The CDR3 DNA sequence: TGCGCCAGCAGCCAAGAGGTAGGGAGATGGGATGAAAAACTGTTTTTT.

The gene calls are TRBV29-1 and TRBJ2-3, with D tentatively TRBD2 (5 bases). CDR1 and CDR2 (germline): SQVTM, ANQGSEA. CDR3 length: 13 residues. The germline V and J ends were trimmed by 4 bases and 1 base, with 9 bases remaining between them. CDR3 sequence reads: CSVAAGGTDTQYF. CDR3 nucleotide sequence: TGCAGCGTTGCGGCGGGTGGCACAGATACGCAGTATTTT.

This clone was detected a few times. The chain uses TRBV4-1 and TRBJ1-2; no clear D. V was pared by 1 base and J by 4 bases, with 13 bases between. The CDR3 loop spans 15 amino acids. Germline lookup yields CDR1 MGHRA and CDR2 YSYEKL. Here the CDR3 DNA reads TGCGCCAGCAGCCAAGCTCTGGGCGAGACCTATGGCTACACCTTC. Residues: CASSQALGETYGYTF.

CDR3 in DNA: TGTGCCAGCAGCTTAGAAGGAACTAGCGGCTCCTACGAGCAGTACTTC. Translated: CASSLEGTSGSYEQYF. The V and J genes are TRBV7-6 and TRBJ2-7; TRBD2 matches 8 bases. Trimming at V came to 1 base and at J to 0 bases, leaving 5 bases not matched to a gene. Germline CDR1 and CDR2: SGHVS and FNYEAQ. This CDR3 has 16 amino acids.

The V call is TRBV2, the J call TRBJ1-6; D not resolved. Germline assignment: CDR1 SNHLY and CDR2 FYNNEI. Trimming removed 2 bases from V and 6 bases from J, with 11 bases in between. The CDR3 is 15 residues long. CDR3 nucleotide sequence: TGTGCCAGCAGTGAAAATAACAGCGGTAATTCACCCCTCCACTTT. Translated, it gives CASSENNSGNSPLHF.

The gene calls are TRBV27 and TRBJ2-5; the D gene is possibly TRBD1 (6 bases). Per germline, CDR1 MNHEY and CDR2 SMNVEV (reference sequence). V was shortened by 1 base and J by 1 base, with 10 bases between the two germline ends. This CDR3 is 15 amino acids long. The CDR3 spells CASSLFGGSQETQYF. CDR3 nucleotide sequence: TGTGCCAGCAGTTTATTTGGGGGCTCCCAAGAGACCCAGTACTTC.

This clone showed up just a few times. The rearrangement joins TRBV15 to TRBJ2-1, with 9 bases fitting TRBD1. The V gene's germline CDR1 is LNHNV and CDR2 YYDKDF (reference sequence). Trimming at V came to 8 bases and at J to 7 bases, leaving 15 bases not matched to a gene. The CDR3 has 16 residues. The CDR3 here is CATGGGGTGILNEQFF. CDR3 bases: TGTGCCACCGGCGGAGGCGGGACAGGGATTTTGAATGAGCAGTTCTTC.

As regards this clone: One end of the junction fails to match germline, which may point to a read error. The J gene is TRBJ2-5, the V gene TRBV7-9; 10 positions match TRBD1. The CDR3 extends over 11 amino acids. CDR1 and CDR2 (germline): SEHNR, FQNEAQ (reference sequence). The CDR3 loop reads CSSSLGQGVDF. As DNA, the CDR3 is TGTTCCAGCAGCTTAGGACAGGGGGTGGACTTC. The whole variable domain, filled in from reference TRBV7-9 and TRBJ2-5, reads DTGVSQNPRHKITKRGQNVTFRCDPISEHNRLYWYRQTLGQGPEFLTYFQNEAQLEKSRLLSDRFSAERPKGSFSTLEIQRTEQGDSAMYLCSSSLGQGVDFGPGTRLLVL.

The J gene is TRBJ2-3, the V gene TRBV10-2; D remains unclear. The CDR3 consists of 14 residues. Trimming removed 10 bases from V and 8 bases from J, with 22 bases in between. Germline CDR1 is WSHSY and CDR2 is SAAADI. CDR3 amino acids: CATGISLGQATQYF. For the CDR3, the DNA is TGCGCCACCGGTATTTCGTTGGGCCAGGCTACGCAGTATTTT.